The T cell receptor (beta chain) under discussion was sequenced for a study of T-cell memory formation after mild COVID-19. Study details: Across donors, TCR clusters were largely donor specific.

General study points: The study detected some responding clones in pre-infection memory, suggesting cross-reactive memory joined. Clones contracting across day 15 to 85 had a balanced CD4/CD8 profile; later expanding clones leaned CD4+.

Only a few counts were recorded for this clonotype. Its antigen is undetermined. Libraries for TCRalpha and TCRbeta carried sample barcodes and unique molecular identifiers via 5'RACE. TCRdb re-called the 5' RACE reads through MiXCR, storing one row per CDR3 protein. This repertoire shows approximately 300,000 distinct CDR3 sequences, approximately 7.6% found once; its top ten account for 20% to 25%. Germline CDR1 reads MNHEY; CDR2 reads SVGEGT. Between the trimmed V and J ends, which lost 7 bases and 3 bases, there was a span of 12 bases. The CDR3 runs to 13 residues. Sequenced material: PBMCs or a T cell subset sorted from them (not recorded which). The TCR originated in a man aged 18 to 29 who had mild COVID-19 (a few samples of this study predate the infection). Cell type and time point are not known. The chain combines TRBV6-2 or TRBV6-3 with TRBJ1-1; D not resolved. The CDR3 sequence is CASKFLWDTEAFF. CDR3 DNA sequence: TGTGCCAGCAAGTTCCTGTGGGACACTGAAGCTTTCTTT.